These 19 T cell receptor beta chains came from one sample sequenced in a study of T cells expressing NK-cell markers. Reprocessing the 5' RACE reads, TCRdb reports a single entry for every CDR3 protein and omits DNA. This table lists a few hundred thousand distinct CDR3 sequences. Sequencing input: blood T cells: a sorted CD56 or NKG2C T cell subset, CD4+ or CD8+ T cells, or bulk PBMC T cells (not recorded which). The receptors were gathered from a man aged 18 to 69 in good health.

This rearrangement joins TRBV11-1 to TRBJ2-3. Germline CDR1 reads SGHAT; CDR2 reads FQDESV (reference sequence). The CDR3 has 15 residues. This CDR3 is CASSFAGVTADTQYF. Combining the CDR3 with reference TRBV11-1 and TRBJ2-3 gives the whole variable domain EAEVAQSPRYKITEKSQAVAFWCDPISGHATLYWYRQILGQGPELLVQFQDESVVDDSQLPKDRFSAERLKGVDSTLKIQPAELGDSAMYLCASSFAGVTADTQYFGPGTRLTVL.

V is TRBV11-2 and J is TRBJ2-3; with no DNA, the TCRdb D assignment of TRBD2 cannot be verified. The CDR3 sequence is 18 residues long. Germline V lookup: CDR1 SGHAT, CDR2 FQNNGV. CDR3 sequence reads: CASSSPSIAGGTTDTQYF.

The rearrangement links TRBV10-3 to TRBJ1-4; the D call from TCRdb, TRBD1, cannot be confirmed without DNA. The CDR3 is 13 residues long. Germline values: CDR1 ENHRY, CDR2 SYGVKD. This chain's CDR3 is CAISERGGEKLFF.

CDR3 region: CASSHGTSGGAYSETQYF. This chain joins TRBV11-1 and TRBJ2-5; TCRdb names TRBD2, which stays unverified in the absence of DNA. The length of the CDR3 is 18 residues. Germline-derived CDR1 and CDR2 are SGHAT and FQDESV (reference sequence).

This chain uses TRBV14 with TRBJ1-1. Germline CDR1 SGHDN, CDR2 FVKESK. CDR3 length: 14 residues. The CDR3 sequence: CASSQGIGNTEAFF.

This chain uses TRBV12-3 or TRBV12-4 with TRBJ1-4; TCRdb's D call of TRBD1 is untestable without DNA. The CDR3 is 13 amino acids. CDR3 protein: CASSFDSNEKLFF.

The CDR3 region is CASSYSSASGLSGANVLTF. The chain has TRBV6-5 and TRBJ2-6; the TCRdb call, TRBD2, lacks DNA for checking. This CDR3 has 19 residues. Germline assignment: CDR1 MNHEY and CDR2 SVGAGI.

The chain is built from TRBV5-1 and TRBJ1-4. The CDR3 spans 16 residues. Germline V gene data show CDR1 as SGHRS and CDR2 as YFSETQ. The CDR3 protein is CASSFRTAATNEKLFF.

The chain employs TRBV12-3 or TRBV12-4 and TRBJ1-5; the D call from TCRdb, TRBD1, cannot be confirmed without DNA. The CDR3 extends over 14 amino acids. The CDR3 sequence: CASSFGQGLRPQHF.

The gene calls are TRBV6-1 and TRBJ1-2; TCRdb gives TRBD1 as the D gene, but with no DNA this cannot be confirmed. The germline V gene encodes CDR1 MNHNS and CDR2 SASEGT. CDR3 size: 13 residues. The CDR3 protein is CASARDRGPGYTF.

The V and J genes are TRBV20-1 and TRBJ2-5; no DNA is available, so the TRBD2 call from TCRdb remains unchecked. CDR3 length: 15 amino acids. Per the germline V gene, CDR1 is DFQATT and CDR2 is SNEGSKA (reference sequence). This CDR3 is CSASEAGGRLETQYF.

This chain uses TRBV19 with TRBJ2-2; TCRdb names TRBD1, which stays unverified in the absence of DNA. Per the germline V gene, CDR1 is LNHDA and CDR2 is SQIVND (reference sequence). The CDR3 extends over 15 amino acids. The CDR3 is CASTTWDKTTGELFF.

The V and J genes are TRBV12-3 or TRBV12-4 and TRBJ1-4; TCRdb indicates TRBD1, and absent DNA this call remains unverified. This CDR3 contains 13 residues. The CDR3 here is CASRTGGGEKLFF.

The V gene is TRBV3-1, the J gene TRBJ2-1. CDR1 LGHDT and CDR2 YNNKEL come from the germline V gene (reference sequence). The CDR3 extends over 14 amino acids. The CDR3 region is CASSQELRYMEQFF.

The chain joins TRBV20-1 to TRBJ1-6; TCRdb reports TRBD1, a call that lacks DNA to check it against. From germline, CDR1 is DFQATT and CDR2 SNEGSKA (reference sequence). The CDR3 loop spans 16 amino acids. CDR3 loop: CSARDARTGVRSPLHF.

This CDR3 reads CASSLTWTANYGYTF. This chain uses TRBV5-4 with TRBJ1-2. CDR1 and CDR2 (germline): SGHNT, YYREEE (reference sequence). The CDR3 has 15 amino acids. The whole variable domain, remainder taken from reference TRBV5-4 and TRBJ1-2, is ETGVTQSPTHLIKTRGQQVTLRCSSQSGHNTVSWYQQALGQGPQFIFQYYREEENGRGNFPPRFSGLQFPNYSSELNVNALELDDSALYLCASSLTWTANYGYTFGSGTRLTVV.

The chain recombines TRBV5-1 with TRBJ1-1; the D call from TCRdb, TRBD1, cannot be confirmed without DNA. CDR3 length: 17 amino acids. CDR1 and CDR2 from the germline V gene are SGHRS and YFSETQ. CDR3 amino acids: CASSLGTGFGMNTEAFF.

The gene calls are TRBV12-3 or TRBV12-4 and TRBJ2-3; TCRdb indicates TRBD1, and absent DNA this call remains unverified. The CDR3 is 14 residues long. The CDR3 sequence is CASRGRGEADTQYF.

The rearrangement uses TRBV11-2 and TRBJ1-6. Germline CDR1 SGHAT, CDR2 FQNNGV. The CDR3 covers 15 residues. Here the CDR3 reads CASSLDLNYNSPLHF.